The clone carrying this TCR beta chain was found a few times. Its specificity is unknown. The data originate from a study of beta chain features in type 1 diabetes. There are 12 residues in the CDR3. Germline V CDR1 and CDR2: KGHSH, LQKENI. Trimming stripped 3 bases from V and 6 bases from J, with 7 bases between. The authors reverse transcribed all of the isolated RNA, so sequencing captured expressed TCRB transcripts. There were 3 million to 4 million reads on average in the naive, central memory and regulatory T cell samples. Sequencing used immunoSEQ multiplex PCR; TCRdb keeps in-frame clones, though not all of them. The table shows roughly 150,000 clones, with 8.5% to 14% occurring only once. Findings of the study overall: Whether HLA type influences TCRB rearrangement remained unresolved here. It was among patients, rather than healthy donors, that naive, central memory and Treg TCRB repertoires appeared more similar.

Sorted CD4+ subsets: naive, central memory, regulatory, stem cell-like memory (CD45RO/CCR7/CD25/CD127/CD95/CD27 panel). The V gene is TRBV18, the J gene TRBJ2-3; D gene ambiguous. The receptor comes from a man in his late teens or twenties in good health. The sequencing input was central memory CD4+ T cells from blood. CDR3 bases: TGTGCCAGCTCACCCAACGTGGATACGCAGTATTTT. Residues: CASSPNVDTQYF.